The clone carrying this T cell receptor beta chain was recorded at least ten times. Its specificity is unknown. What was amplified from RNA transcripts were TCR beta CDR3 regions. HTBI primers were the set used in a first-round RT-PCR of the TCR CDR3. MiXCR, run by TCRdb on the multiplex PCR reads, gives a single entry per CDR3 protein. The sample consists of around 300,000 distinct CDR3 sequences, roughly 15% of them appearing once. This specimen comes from a study of T cells in Graves' hyperthyroidism and ophthalmopathy. Whole-study findings and limits: A 13 V-J model separated ophthalmopathy from stable hyperthyroidism. Most thyroid clonotypes expanded above 0.001 appeared in blood too. The model made its ophthalmopathy prediction, and onset followed a median approximately 6 months later.

CDR3 length: 15 residues. Trimming took 4 bases from V and 5 from J, leaving 17 bases between them. Germline V gene data show CDR1 as SNHLY and CDR2 as FYNNEI. The rearrangement uses TRBV2 and TRBJ2-5; D unresolved. Sequencing input: blood. This sequence was found in a woman in her thirties or forties with Graves' ophthalmopathy. DNA of the CDR3: TGTGCCAGCAGTGCGACCCCCGGGCTTACGGAGACCCAGTACTTC. Its translation: CASSATPGLTETQYF. The variable domain in full, completed from reference TRBV2 and TRBJ2-5, reads EPEVTQTPSHQVTQMGQEVILRCVPISNHLYFYWYRQILGQKVEFLVSFYNNEISEKSEIFDDQFSVERPDGSNFTLKIRSTKLEDSAMYFCASSATPGLTETQYFGPGTRLLVL.